Reported below is one T cell receptor beta chain. The length of the CDR3 is 13 residues. The V gene lost 6 bases and the J gene lost 7 bases, with 13 bases spanning the gap. This sample was taken from a study of blood T cell repertoires in COVID-19. Assay: immunoSEQ multiplex PCR; the TCRdb copy retains only in-frame clones and omits some. The sample has tens of thousands of clones; around 84% are singletons. Sequenced input: peripheral blood. This clonotype originated in a man between 45 and 60 years old with acute or convalescent COVID-19. V usage is TRBV12-3 or TRBV12-4 and J usage is TRBJ1-5; D is undetermined. CDR3 sequence: CASRSAGSQPQHF. The CDR3 nucleotides are TGTGCCAGCAGATCAGCCGGGAGCCAGCCCCAGCATTTT.